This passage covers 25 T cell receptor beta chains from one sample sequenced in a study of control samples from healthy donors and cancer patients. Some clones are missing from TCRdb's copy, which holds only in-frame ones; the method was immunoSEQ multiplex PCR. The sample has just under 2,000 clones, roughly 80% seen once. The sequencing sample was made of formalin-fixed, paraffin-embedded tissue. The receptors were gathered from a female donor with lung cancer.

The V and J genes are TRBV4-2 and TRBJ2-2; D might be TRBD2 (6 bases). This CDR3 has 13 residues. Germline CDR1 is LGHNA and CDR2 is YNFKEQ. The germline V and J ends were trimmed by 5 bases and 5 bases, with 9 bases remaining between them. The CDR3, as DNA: TGTGCCAGCAGCGAGACTAGTACCGGGGAGCTGTTTTTT. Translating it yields CASSETSTGELFF.

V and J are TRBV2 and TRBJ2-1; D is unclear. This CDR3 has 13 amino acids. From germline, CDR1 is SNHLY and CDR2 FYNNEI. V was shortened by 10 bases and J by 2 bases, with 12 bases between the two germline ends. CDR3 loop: CATTDGTYNEQFF. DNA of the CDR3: TGTGCCACCACGGACGGAACCTACAATGAGCAGTTCTTC.

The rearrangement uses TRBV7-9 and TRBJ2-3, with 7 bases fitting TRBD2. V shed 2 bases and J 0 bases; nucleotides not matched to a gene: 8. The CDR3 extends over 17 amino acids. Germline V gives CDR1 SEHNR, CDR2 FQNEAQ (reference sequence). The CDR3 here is CASSLRSLAASTDTQYF. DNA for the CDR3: TGTGCCAGCAGCTTAAGGAGCCTAGCGGCTAGCACAGATACGCAGTATTTT.

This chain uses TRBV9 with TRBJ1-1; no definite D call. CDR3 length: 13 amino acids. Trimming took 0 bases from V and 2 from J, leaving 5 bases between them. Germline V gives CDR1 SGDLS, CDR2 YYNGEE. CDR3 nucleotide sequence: TGTGCCAGCAGCGTAGCAGGAAACACTGAAGCTTTCTTT. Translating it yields CASSVAGNTEAFF.

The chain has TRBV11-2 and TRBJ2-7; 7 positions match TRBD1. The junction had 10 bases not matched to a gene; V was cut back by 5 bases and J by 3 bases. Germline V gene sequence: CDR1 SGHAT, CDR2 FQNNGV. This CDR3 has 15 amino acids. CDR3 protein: CASSSQTGTFYEQYF. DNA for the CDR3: TGTGCCAGCAGCAGCCAGACAGGGACCTTCTACGAGCAGTACTTC.

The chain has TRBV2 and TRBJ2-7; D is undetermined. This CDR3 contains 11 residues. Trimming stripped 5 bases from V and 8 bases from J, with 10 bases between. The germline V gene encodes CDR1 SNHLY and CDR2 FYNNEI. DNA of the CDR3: TGTGCCAGCAGTCGCTCCAATAAGCAGTACTTC. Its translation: CASSRSNKQYF.

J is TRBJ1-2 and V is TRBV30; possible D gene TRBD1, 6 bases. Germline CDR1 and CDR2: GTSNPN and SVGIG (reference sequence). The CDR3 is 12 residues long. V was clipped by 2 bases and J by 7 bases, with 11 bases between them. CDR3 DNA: TGTGCCTGGAGTTACGGGGGCCGTGGCTACACCTTC. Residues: CAWSYGGRGYTF.

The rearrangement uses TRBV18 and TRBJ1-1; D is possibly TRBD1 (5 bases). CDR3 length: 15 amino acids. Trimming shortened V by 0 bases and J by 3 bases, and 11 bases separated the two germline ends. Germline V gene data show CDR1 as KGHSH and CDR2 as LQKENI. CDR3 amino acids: CASSPPLPGHTEAFF. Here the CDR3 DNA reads TGTGCCAGCTCACCACCTTTGCCAGGGCACACTGAAGCTTTCTTT.

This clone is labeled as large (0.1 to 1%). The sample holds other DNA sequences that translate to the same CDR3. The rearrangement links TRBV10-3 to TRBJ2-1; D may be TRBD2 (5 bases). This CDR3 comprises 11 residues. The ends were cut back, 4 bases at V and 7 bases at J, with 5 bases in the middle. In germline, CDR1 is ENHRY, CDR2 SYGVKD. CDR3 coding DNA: TGTGCCATCAGTGCGGGGAATGAGCAGTTCTTC. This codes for CAISAGNEQFF.

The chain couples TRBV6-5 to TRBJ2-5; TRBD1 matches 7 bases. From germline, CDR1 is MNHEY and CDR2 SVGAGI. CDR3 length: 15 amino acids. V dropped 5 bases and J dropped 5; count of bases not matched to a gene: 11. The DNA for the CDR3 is TGTGCCAGCAGTCCTTTTGAGGGGGCTTTTGAGACCCAGTACTTC. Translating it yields CASSPFEGAFETQYF.

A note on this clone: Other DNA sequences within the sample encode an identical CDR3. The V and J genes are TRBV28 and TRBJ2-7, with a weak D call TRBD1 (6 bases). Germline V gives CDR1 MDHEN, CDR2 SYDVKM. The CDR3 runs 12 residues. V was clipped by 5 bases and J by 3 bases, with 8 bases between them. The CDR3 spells CASSQQGYEQYF. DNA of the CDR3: TGTGCCAGCAGTCAACAGGGCTACGAGCAGTACTTC. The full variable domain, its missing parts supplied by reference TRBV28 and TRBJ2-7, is DVKVTQSSRYLVKRTGEKVFLECVQDMDHENMFWYRQDPGLGLRLIYFSYDVKMKEKGDIPEGYSVSREKKERFSLILESASTNQTSMYLCASSQQGYEQYFGPGTRLTVT.

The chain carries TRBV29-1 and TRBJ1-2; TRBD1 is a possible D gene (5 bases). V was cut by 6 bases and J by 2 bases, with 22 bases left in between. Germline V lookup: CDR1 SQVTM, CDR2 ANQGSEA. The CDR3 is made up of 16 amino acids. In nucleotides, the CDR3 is TGCAGCGTGCCCTCCGGCCCCAATGACAGCAACTATGGCTACACCTTC. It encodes CSVPSGPNDSNYGYTF.

CDR3 bases: TGTGCCAGCATGCCGCGACTCTCACTACTAGGTGTTAACCTCCATACGCAGTATTTT. It encodes CASMPRLSLLGVNLHTQYF. V and J are TRBV7-9 and TRBJ2-3, with TRBD2 as a possible D gene (5 bases). The CDR3 runs to 19 residues. The ends were cut back, 7 bases at V and 7 bases at J, with 33 bases in the middle. Germline loops: CDR1 SEHNR, CDR2 FQNEAQ (reference sequence). Combining the CDR3 with reference TRBV7-9 and TRBJ2-3 gives the whole variable domain DTGVSQNPRHKITKRGQNVTFRCDPISEHNRLYWYRQTLGQGPEFLTYFQNEAQLEKSRLLSDRFSAERPKGSFSTLEIQRTEQGDSAMYLCASMPRLSLLGVNLHTQYFGPGTRLTVL.

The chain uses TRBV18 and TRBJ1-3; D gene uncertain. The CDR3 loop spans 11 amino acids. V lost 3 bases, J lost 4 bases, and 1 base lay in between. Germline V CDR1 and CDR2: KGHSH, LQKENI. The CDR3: CASSPGNTIYF. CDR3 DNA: TGTGCCAGCTCACCCGGAAACACCATATATTTT.

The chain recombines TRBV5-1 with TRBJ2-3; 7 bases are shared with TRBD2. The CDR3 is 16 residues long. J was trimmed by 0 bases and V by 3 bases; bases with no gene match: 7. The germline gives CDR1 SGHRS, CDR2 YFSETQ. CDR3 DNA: TGCGCCAGCAGCTCTTGGCGGGAGACTAGCACAGATACGCAGTATTTT. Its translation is CASSSWRETSTDTQYF.

The chain's CDR3 is CASSVQALSPGGELFF. CDR3 DNA: TGTGCCAGCTCTGTCCAGGCCCTAAGCCCTGGCGGGGAGCTGTTTTTT. J is TRBJ2-2 and V is TRBV27, with unresolved D. Trimming took 8 bases from V and 7 from J, leaving 23 bases between them. Germline values: CDR1 MNHEY, CDR2 SMNVEV (reference sequence). CDR3 length: 16 residues.

The CDR3 DNA reads TGTGCCAGCTTGGGTGGGTGGTCCGACCAAACTAATGAAAAACTGTTTTTT. Translating gives CASLGGWSDQTNEKLFF. This chain joins TRBV28 and TRBJ1-4; D gene unclear. Germline V gene sequence: CDR1 MDHEN, CDR2 SYDVKM. The CDR3 is made up of 17 amino acids. V lost 8 bases and J 1 base, leaving 20 bases between the germline ends.

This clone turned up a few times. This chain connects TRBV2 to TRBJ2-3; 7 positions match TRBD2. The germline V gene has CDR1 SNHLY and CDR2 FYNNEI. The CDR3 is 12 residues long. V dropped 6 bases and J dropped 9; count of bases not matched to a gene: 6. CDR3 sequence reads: CASSRTSLTQYF. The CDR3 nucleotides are TGTGCCAGCAGCAGGACTAGTTTGACGCAGTATTTT.

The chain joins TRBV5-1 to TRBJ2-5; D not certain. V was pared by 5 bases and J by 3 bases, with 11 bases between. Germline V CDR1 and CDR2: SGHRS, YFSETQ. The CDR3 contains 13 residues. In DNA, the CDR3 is TGCGCCAGCAGTCAGGTCATAGAAGAGACCCAGTACTTC. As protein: CASSQVIEETQYF.

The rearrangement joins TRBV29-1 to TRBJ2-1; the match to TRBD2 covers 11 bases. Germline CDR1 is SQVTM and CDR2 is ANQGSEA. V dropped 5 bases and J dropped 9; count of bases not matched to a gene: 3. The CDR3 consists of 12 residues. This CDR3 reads CSVKTSGSEQFF. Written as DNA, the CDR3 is TGCAGCGTTAAAACTAGCGGGAGTGAGCAGTTCTTC.

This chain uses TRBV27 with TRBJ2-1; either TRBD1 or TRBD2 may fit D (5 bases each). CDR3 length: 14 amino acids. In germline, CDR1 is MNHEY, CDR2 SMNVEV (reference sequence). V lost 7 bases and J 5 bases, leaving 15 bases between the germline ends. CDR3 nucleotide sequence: TGTGCCAGCAAATGGACGGGACGGAACAATGAGCAGTTCTTC. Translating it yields CASKWTGRNNEQFF.

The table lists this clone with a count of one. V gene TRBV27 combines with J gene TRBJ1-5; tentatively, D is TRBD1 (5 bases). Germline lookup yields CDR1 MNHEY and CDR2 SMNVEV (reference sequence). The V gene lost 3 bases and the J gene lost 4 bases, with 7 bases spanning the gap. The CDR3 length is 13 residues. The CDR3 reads CASSFRENQPQHF. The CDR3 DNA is TGTGCCAGCAGTTTCAGGGAAAATCAGCCCCAGCATTTT.

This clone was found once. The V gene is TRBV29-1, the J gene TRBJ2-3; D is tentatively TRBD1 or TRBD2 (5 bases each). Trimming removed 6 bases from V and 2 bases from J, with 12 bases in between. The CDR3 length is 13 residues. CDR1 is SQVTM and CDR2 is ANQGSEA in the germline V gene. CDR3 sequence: CSVPGTFTDTQYF. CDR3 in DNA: TGCAGCGTCCCTGGGACCTTCACAGATACGCAGTATTTT.

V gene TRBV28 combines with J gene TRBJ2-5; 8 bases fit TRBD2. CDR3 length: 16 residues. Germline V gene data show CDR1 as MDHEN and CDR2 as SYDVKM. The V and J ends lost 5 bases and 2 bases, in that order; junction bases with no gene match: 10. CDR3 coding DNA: TGTGCCAGCAGTGCCACCCGACTAGCGTCTCAAGAGACCCAGTACTTC. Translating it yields CASSATRLASQETQYF.

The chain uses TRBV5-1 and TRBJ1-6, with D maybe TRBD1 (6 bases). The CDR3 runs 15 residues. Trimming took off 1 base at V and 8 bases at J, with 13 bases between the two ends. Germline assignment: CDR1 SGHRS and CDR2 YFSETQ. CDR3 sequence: CASSLTGRLDSPLHF. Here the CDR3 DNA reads TGCGCCAGCAGCTTGACAGGGAGGCTCGATTCACCCCTCCACTTT.